What follows is one T cell receptor beta chain and its context. Its target antigen remains unknown. No base quality values were provided; no much bigger clone lies one nucleotide off. TCRbeta CDR3 regions were amplified from genomic DNA using the immunoSEQ Assay, a bias-controlled multiplex PCR. The paper's processing steps were these. Nucleated cell counts per sample were estimated from amplification of reference gene primers within the assay. To quantify the absolute abundance of each unique TCRbeta CDR3 rearrangement, sequence reads were collapsed and filtered. Productive Simpson clonality was computed per sample as the square root of Simpson's diversity index over productive rearrangements. The table was pulled from immuneACCESS by TCRdb, which kept in-frame rearrangements only. Such tables lose some clones; where checked, under half of the loss comes from unresolved V genes, and the rest has no known cause. The V and J calls and the clone size are those of that table, but D and trimming were determined from the DNA. This sample has 130,000 or so clones in its table, and about 88% of those were observed once. About 2.5% of the sample lies in the top ten.

The CDR3 holds 11 amino acids from the cysteine to the phenylalanine. Only the CDR3 region is kept as DNA, spanning 33 bases read in frame from base 1. Deletion took 4 bases off V and 4 bases off J, with a span of 7 bases between the germline ends. The germline V gene (reference sequence) specifies DFQATT as CDR1 and SNEGSKA as CDR2. This entry comes from a study of blood T cell repertoires in COVID-19 (dated by TCRdb to 2020 to 2022). Some background on the complete study: Collaborator samples came from the United States, Italy and Spain and covered acute and convalescent phases of COVID-19. Nearly every sample came with metadata listing a de-identified subject ID, COVID-19 status, age in years and sex. The material from the prospective study consisted of cDNA or gDNA derived from T cells, B-cell-depleted T cells, or PBMCs. Subjects who had been exposed to COVID-19, were actively infected with it, or had recovered from it provided the deeply sampled blood TCRbeta repertoires that made up the dataset. Samples came from the ongoing ImmuneRACE study (first 160 participants) plus 1,254 subjects from 6 global collaborators. HLA class I and class II types, where available, came from metadata supplied by the sample provider rather than from assay-based typing. The repertoires were made available in a free public database intended to serve as a resource for research on the immune response to SARS-CoV-2.

One collaborating source in Seattle enrolled patients during active infection and followed them longitudinally through the course of disease. The collaborating institutions used their own protocols to collect whole blood in K2EDTA tubes. Collaborator samples were shipped for TCRbeta analysis as frozen whole blood, isolated PBMCs, or DNA extracted from either sample type. On the study overall, not on this receptor specifically: The amount of clinical and demographic metadata varied by source and participant and was provided uncurated.

This clonotype originated in a human donor with COVID-19, enrolled during active disease. The donor label of this sample is uncertain. This sequence uses TRBV20-1 and TRBJ2-5; the D gene identity is not certain. The sequenced sample consisted of peripheral blood. CDR3 protein: CSAITSETQYF. The nucleotide sequence is TGCAGTGCTATAACATCAGAGACCCAGTACTTC.